A single sample gave rise to the 19 T cell receptor beta chains below, sequenced in a study of T cell responses to AZD1222 COVID-19 vaccine. Here immunoSEQ multiplex PCR was the method, and the copy in TCRdb shows in-frame clones only, minus some. The table shows 140,000 to 150,000 clones, with about 93% occurring only once. Sequencing was performed on peripheral blood, taken on day 0 of AZD1222 vaccination. These receptors came from an adult in good health.

The chain uses TRBV6-6 and TRBJ1-3; no firm D call. Germline-derived CDR1 and CDR2 are MNHNY and SVGAGI (reference sequence). The CDR3 is 12 residues long. V was pared by 8 bases and J by 7 bases, with 12 bases between. CDR3 DNA: TGTGCCAGCCTGGACTTGGGGAACACCATATATTTT. Translation gives CASLDLGNTIYF.

The V call is TRBV19, the J call TRBJ1-1; D unresolved. V lost 3 bases and J 2 bases, leaving 7 bases between the germline ends. This CDR3 has 13 residues. From germline, CDR1 is LNHDA and CDR2 SQIVND (reference sequence). The CDR3 DNA follows: TGTGCCAGTAGTATGCCGGGCAACACTGAAGCTTTCTTT. Protein: CASSMPGNTEAFF.

The chain combines TRBV4-1 with TRBJ2-7; either TRBD1 or TRBD2 may fit D (6 bases each). Deletions cut 4 bases from V and 4 bases from J, with 17 bases between. Germline V lookup: CDR1 MGHRA, CDR2 YSYEKL. The CDR3 contains 15 residues. CDR3 region: CASSPEGGWGYEQYF. The CDR3 nucleotides are TGCGCCAGCAGCCCAGAGGGGGGTTGGGGGTACGAGCAGTACTTC.

This clone showed up just once. This chain connects TRBV6-2 or TRBV6-3 to TRBJ2-5; 8 nucleotides agree with TRBD1. The CDR3 has 14 amino acids. V lost 5 bases to trimming and J lost 2 bases; unmatched junction nucleotides: 4. Germline lookup yields CDR1 MNHEY and CDR2 SVGEGT. The CDR3 region has the DNA TGTGCCAGCAGTACGGGGGACAGGCAAGAGACCCAGTACTTC. Protein sequence: CASSTGDRQETQYF.

The V and J genes are TRBV7-9 and TRBJ1-2, with D unresolved. V was trimmed by 6 bases and J by 0 bases, leaving 5 bases between them. Germline CDR1 reads SEHNR; CDR2 reads FQNEAQ (reference sequence). This CDR3 region has 12 residues. The CDR3 here is CASRGPNYGYTF. The CDR3 region has the DNA TGTGCCAGCAGAGGCCCTAACTATGGCTACACCTTC.

The V call is TRBV4-3, the J call TRBJ1-5; possible D gene TRBD1, 5 bases. From germline, CDR1 is LGHNA and CDR2 YSLEER. This CDR3 spans 16 amino acids. Trimming took 0 bases from V and 1 from J, leaving 10 bases between them. This CDR3 reads CASSQDFGGSNQPQHF. CDR3 DNA: TGCGCCAGCAGCCAAGATTTTGGGGGGAGCAATCAGCCCCAGCATTTT.

The genes are TRBV30 and TRBJ1-2; no reliable D call. CDR1 GTSNPN and CDR2 SVGIG come from the germline V gene (reference sequence). V shed 1 base and J shed 2 bases, with 11 bases lying between them. The CDR3 consists of 14 residues. CDR3 sequence reads: CAWSGRGENYGYTF. The DNA for the CDR3 is TGTGCCTGGAGTGGACGGGGAGAAAACTATGGCTACACCTTC.

The chain couples TRBV11-2 to TRBJ2-3; D gene ambiguous. Trimming left V 6 bases short and J 2 bases short, with 3 bases between. Germline V lookup: CDR1 SGHAT, CDR2 FQNNGV. The CDR3 runs to 11 residues. The CDR3 DNA follows: TGTGCCAGCAGTTACACAGATACGCAGTATTTT. It translates to CASSYTDTQYF. Variable domain in full (rest from reference TRBV11-2 and TRBJ2-3): EAGVAQSPRYKIIEKRQSVAFWCNPISGHATLYWYQQILGQGPKLLIQFQNNGVVDDSQLPKDRFSAERLKGVDSTLKIQPAKLEDSAVYLCASSYTDTQYFGPGTRLTVL.

This chain connects TRBV11-2 to TRBJ1-5; D is undetermined. The germline V gene encodes CDR1 SGHAT and CDR2 FQNNGV. This CDR3 has 16 residues. Trimming pared 2 bases from V and 0 bases from J, leaving 11 bases between. CDR3: CASSLSRPASNQPQHF. As DNA, the CDR3 is TGTGCCAGCAGCTTAAGTAGGCCCGCTAGCAATCAGCCCCAGCATTTT. The variable domain in full, completed from reference TRBV11-2 and TRBJ1-5, reads EAGVAQSPRYKIIEKRQSVAFWCNPISGHATLYWYQQILGQGPKLLIQFQNNGVVDDSQLPKDRFSAERLKGVDSTLKIQPAKLEDSAVYLCASSLSRPASNQPQHFGDGTRLSIL.

Remarks on this clone: At one of its ends the junction is not consistent with the germline gene, which may arise from a read error. The gene calls are TRBV6-6 and TRBJ1-2; the D is unclear. The CDR3 is made up of 16 amino acids. Germline V gives CDR1 MNHNY, CDR2 SVGAGI (reference sequence). The CDR3 loop is CASSYQPTLPPVTYAF. For the CDR3, the DNA is TGTGCCAGCAGTTATCAGCCAACCCTCCCCCCAGTGACCTACGCATTC.

The chain combines TRBV10-3 with TRBJ1-5; TRBD1 matches at 7 bases. In germline, CDR1 is ENHRY, CDR2 SYGVKD. J lost 7 bases, V lost 8 bases, and 8 bases had no gene match. This CDR3 is 13 amino acids long. The CDR3 DNA reads TGTGCCATCCGAGGGGACAGAGGACAGCCCCAGCATTTT. Protein: CAIRGDRGQPQHF.

The chain is built from TRBV3-1 (or the pseudogene TRBV3-2) and TRBJ1-1, with D maybe TRBD1 (5 bases). Trimming pared 2 bases from V and 4 bases from J, leaving 11 bases between. The CDR3 contains 14 residues. Germline CDR1 LGHDT, CDR2 YNNKEL (reference sequence). This CDR3 is CASSQLGERTEAFF. CDR3 bases: TGTGCCAGCAGCCAATTAGGGGAGCGCACTGAAGCTTTCTTT.

The V and J genes are TRBV5-1 and TRBJ1-2; D not certain. The V end was cut by 5 bases, the J end by 7 bases, with 18 bases between. Germline loops: CDR1 SGHRS, CDR2 YFSETQ. This CDR3 contains 14 residues. CDR3 DNA sequence: TGCGCCAGCAGATTAGAAGTATTTGGCAGTGGCTACACCTTC. Its translation: CASRLEVFGSGYTF.

The rearrangement uses TRBV3-1 (or the pseudogene TRBV3-2) and TRBJ2-5; D unclear. Germline lookup yields CDR1 LGHDT and CDR2 YNNKEL (reference sequence). Trimming took 6 bases from V and 5 from J, leaving 7 bases between them. CDR3 size: 11 residues. CDR3 sequence (DNA): TGTGCCAGCAGATTTCTTGAGACCCAGTACTTC. It codes for CASRFLETQYF.

This chain connects TRBV7-3 to TRBJ1-1, with TRBD1 matching 7 bases. The junction had 11 bases not matched to a gene; V was cut back by 5 bases and J by 2 bases. The CDR3 has 16 amino acids. Germline loops: CDR1 SGHTA, CDR2 FQGTGA. CDR3 nucleotides: TGTGCCAGCAGCCCCTCGGCGACAGGGTTTAACACTGAAGCTTTCTTT. Amino acid sequence: CASSPSATGFNTEAFF.

The V gene is TRBV7-9, the J gene TRBJ1-2, with TRBD1 identical over 9 bases. The CDR3 is 15 amino acids. Germline values: CDR1 SEHNR, CDR2 FQNEAQ (reference sequence). V dropped 3 bases and J dropped 5; count of bases not matched to a gene: 7. CDR3: CASSLGTGGIYGYTF. The CDR3 coding sequence is TGTGCCAGCAGCTTGGGCACAGGGGGCATTTATGGCTACACCTTC.

This clone was seen once. The rearrangement links TRBV30 to TRBJ2-7, with D perhaps TRBD1 (6 bases). The CDR3 covers 14 residues. Germline V gene data show CDR1 as GTSNPN and CDR2 as SVGIG (reference sequence). V was pared by 2 bases and J by 2 bases, with 13 bases between. CDR3 DNA: TGTGCCTGGAGTAGTCAGGGGTCTACCTACGAGCAGTACTTC. Protein product: CAWSSQGSTYEQYF.

This sequence joins TRBV27 and TRBJ1-2; TRBD1 aligns across 9 bases. This CDR3 has 15 amino acids. Germline CDR1 is MNHEY and CDR2 is SMNVEV (reference sequence). V was pared by 5 bases and J by 2 bases, with 6 bases of the junction left unmatched. The CDR3 protein is CASSLTGGSNYGYTF. In DNA form, the CDR3 reads TGTGCCAGCAGTCTTACAGGGGGCTCCAACTATGGCTACACCTTC.

This chain joins TRBV27 and TRBJ2-7; D possibly corresponds to TRBD2 (6 bases). Trimming took 10 bases from V and 9 from J, leaving 31 bases between them. Germline CDR1 and CDR2: MNHEY and SMNVEV (reference sequence). The CDR3 is 16 amino acids. CDR3 sequence reads: CATREGSGSRAGRQYF. CDR3 sequence (DNA): TGTGCCACCCGCGAGGGATCGGGGTCCAGAGCGGGCAGGCAGTACTTC.